This T cell receptor (beta chain) was recovered during a study of identical twins. TCRdb ran MiXCR on the 5' RACE reads and lists one entry per CDR3 protein. The sample consists of some 1,600,000 distinct CDR3 sequences, less than 35% of them appearing once. The CDR3 is made up of 16 amino acids. The V end was cut by 5 bases, the J end by 7 bases, with 21 bases between. Germline CDR1 reads SGHAT; CDR2 reads FQNNGV. In this sample, this clonotype turned up a few times. The sequenced sample was cord blood. This sequence was found in a newborn girl in good health. The chain is built from TRBV11-2 and TRBJ2-1; TRBD2 might be the D (5 bases). The CDR3 DNA is TGTGCCAGCAGCCCCAATATGGCTAGCCCAAGGAATGAGCAGTTCTTC. This encodes CASSPNMASPRNEQFF.